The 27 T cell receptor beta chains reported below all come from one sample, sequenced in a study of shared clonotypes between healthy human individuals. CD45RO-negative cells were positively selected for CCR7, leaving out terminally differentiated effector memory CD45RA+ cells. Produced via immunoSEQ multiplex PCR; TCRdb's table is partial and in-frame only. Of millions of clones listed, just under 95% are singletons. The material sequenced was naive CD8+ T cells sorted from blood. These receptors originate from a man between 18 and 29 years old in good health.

CDR3 amino acids: CALHDRASYEQYF. The CDR3 DNA follows: TGTGCCTTACACGACAGGGCCTCCTACGAGCAGTACTTC. V and J are TRBV30 and TRBJ2-7; TRBD1 matches at 7 bases. Germline V gives CDR1 GTSNPN, CDR2 SVGIG (reference sequence). The CDR3 extends over 13 amino acids. V lost 7 bases and J lost 0; bases outside the gene matches: 6.

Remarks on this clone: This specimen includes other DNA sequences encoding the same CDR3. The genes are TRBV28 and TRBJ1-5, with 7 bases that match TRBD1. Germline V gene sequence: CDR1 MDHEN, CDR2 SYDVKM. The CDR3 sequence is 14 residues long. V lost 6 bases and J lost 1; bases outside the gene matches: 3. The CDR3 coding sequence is TGTGCCAGCAGGGCAGGGGGGAGCAATCAGCCCCAGCATTTT. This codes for CASRAGGSNQPQHF.

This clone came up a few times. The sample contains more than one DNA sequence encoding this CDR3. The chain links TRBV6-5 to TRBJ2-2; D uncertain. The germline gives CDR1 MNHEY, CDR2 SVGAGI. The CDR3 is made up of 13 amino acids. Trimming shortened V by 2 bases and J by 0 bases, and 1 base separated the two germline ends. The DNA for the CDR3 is TGTGCCAGCAGTTACACGAACACCGGGGAGCTGTTTTTT. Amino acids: CASSYTNTGELFF.

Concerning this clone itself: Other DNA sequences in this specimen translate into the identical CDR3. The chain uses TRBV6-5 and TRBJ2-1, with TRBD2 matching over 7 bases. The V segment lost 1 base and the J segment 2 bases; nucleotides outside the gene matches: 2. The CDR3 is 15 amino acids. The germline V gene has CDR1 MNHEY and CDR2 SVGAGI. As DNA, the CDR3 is TGTGCCAGCAGTTACTTGGGGGGGGCCTACAATGAGCAGTTCTTC. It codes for CASSYLGGAYNEQFF.

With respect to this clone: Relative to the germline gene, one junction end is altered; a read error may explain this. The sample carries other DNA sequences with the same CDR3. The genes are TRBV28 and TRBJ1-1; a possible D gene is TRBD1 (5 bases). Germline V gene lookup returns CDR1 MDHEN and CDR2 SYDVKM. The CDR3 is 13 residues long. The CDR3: CASSRGYNTEAFF. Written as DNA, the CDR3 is TGCGCCAGCAGCCGGGGGTACAACACTGAAGCTTTCTTT.

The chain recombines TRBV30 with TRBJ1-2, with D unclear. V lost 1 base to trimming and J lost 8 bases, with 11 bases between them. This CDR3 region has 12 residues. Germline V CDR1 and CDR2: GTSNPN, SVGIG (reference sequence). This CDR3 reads CAWSGEGIGYTF. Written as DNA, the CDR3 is TGTGCCTGGAGTGGCGAAGGGATCGGCTACACCTTC.

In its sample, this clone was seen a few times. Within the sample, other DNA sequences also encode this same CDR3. The CDR3 coding sequence is TGTGCCAGCAGCTTAGGGAACACCGGGGAGCTGTTTTTT. Protein: CASSLGNTGELFF. The chain uses TRBV5-6 and TRBJ2-2; D unclear. Germline-derived CDR1 and CDR2 are SGHDT and YYEEEE. The CDR3 totals 13 residues. V lost 2 bases, J lost 1 base, and 3 bases lay in between.

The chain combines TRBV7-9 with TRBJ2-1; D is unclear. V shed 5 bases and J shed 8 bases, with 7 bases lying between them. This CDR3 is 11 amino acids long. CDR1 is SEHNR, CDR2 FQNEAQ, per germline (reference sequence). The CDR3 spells CASSKWDEQFF. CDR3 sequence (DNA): TGTGCCAGCAGCAAATGGGATGAGCAGTTCTTC.

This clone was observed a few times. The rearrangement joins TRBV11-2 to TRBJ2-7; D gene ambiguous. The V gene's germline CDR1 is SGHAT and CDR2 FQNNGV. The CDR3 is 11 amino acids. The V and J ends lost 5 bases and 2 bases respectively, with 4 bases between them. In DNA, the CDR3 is TGTGCCAGCAGCGGGACCTACGAGCAGTACTTC. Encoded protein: CASSGTYEQYF.

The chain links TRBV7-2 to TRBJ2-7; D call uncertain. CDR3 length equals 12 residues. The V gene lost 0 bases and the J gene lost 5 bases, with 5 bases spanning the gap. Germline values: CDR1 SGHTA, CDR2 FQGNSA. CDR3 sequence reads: CASSLATHEQYF. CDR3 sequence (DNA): TGTGCCAGCAGCTTAGCGACCCACGAGCAGTACTTC.

The DNA for the CDR3 is TGTGCCAGCAGCCTTTATCGGGGGGCGCGGGACACTGAAGCTTTCTTT. Residues: CASSLYRGARDTEAFF. The chain combines TRBV28 with TRBJ1-1; weak D call: TRBD1 (6 bases). The V end was cut by 6 bases, the J end by 3 bases, with 20 bases between. This CDR3 is 16 amino acids long. Germline CDR1 reads MDHEN; CDR2 reads SYDVKM.

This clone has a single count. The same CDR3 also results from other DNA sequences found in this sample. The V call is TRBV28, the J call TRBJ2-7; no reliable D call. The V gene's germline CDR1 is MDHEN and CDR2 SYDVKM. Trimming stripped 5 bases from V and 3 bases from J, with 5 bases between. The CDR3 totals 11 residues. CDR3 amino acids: CASSPGYEQYF. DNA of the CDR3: TGTGCCAGCAGTCCCGGCTACGAGCAGTACTTC. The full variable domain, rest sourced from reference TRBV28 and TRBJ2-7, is DVKVTQSSRYLVKRTGEKVFLECVQDMDHENMFWYRQDPGLGLRLIYFSYDVKMKEKGDIPEGYSVSREKKERFSLILESASTNQTSMYLCASSPGYEQYFGPGTRLTVT.

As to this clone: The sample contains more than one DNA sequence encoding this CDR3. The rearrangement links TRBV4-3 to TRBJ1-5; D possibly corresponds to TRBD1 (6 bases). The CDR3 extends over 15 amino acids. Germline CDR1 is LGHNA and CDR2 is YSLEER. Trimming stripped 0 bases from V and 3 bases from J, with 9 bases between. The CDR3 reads CASSQDRGLNQPQHF. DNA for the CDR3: TGCGCCAGCAGCCAAGACAGGGGCCTCAATCAGCCCCAGCATTTT.

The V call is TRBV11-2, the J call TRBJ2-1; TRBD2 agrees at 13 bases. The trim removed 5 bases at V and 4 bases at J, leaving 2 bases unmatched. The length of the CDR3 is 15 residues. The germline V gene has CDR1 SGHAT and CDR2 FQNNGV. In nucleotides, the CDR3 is TGTGCCAGCAGCCGACTAGCGGGGGGTTACAATGAGCAGTTCTTC. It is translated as CASSRLAGGYNEQFF.

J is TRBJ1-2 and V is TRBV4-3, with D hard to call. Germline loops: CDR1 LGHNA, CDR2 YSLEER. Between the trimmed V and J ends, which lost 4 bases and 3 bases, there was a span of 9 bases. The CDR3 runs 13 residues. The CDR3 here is CASSPARDYGYTF. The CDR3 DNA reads TGCGCCAGCAGCCCGGCGAGGGACTATGGCTACACCTTC.

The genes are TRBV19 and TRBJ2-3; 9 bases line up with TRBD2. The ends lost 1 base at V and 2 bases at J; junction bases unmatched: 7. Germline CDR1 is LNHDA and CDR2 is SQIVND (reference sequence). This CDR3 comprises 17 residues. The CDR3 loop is CASSIGASGVFTDTQYF. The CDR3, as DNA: TGTGCCAGTAGTATAGGGGCTAGCGGGGTCTTCACAGATACGCAGTATTTT.

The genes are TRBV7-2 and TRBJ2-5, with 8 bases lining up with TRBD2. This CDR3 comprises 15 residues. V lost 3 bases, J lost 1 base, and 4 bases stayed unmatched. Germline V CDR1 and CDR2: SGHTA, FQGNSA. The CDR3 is CASSFLAGVQETQYF. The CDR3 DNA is TGTGCCAGCAGCTTCCTAGCGGGCGTCCAAGAGACCCAGTACTTC.

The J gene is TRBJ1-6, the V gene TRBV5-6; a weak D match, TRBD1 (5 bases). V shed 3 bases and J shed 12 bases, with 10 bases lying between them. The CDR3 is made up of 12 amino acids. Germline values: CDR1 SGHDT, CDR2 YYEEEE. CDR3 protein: CASSSAGGPLHF. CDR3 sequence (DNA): TGTGCCAGCAGCTCAGCCGGGGGACCCCTCCACTTT. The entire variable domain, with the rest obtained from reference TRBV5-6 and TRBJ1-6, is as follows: DAGVTQSPTHLIKTRGQQVTLRCSPKSGHDTVSWYQQALGQGPQFIFQYYEEEERQRGNFPDRFSGHQFPNYSSELNVNALLLGDSALYLCASSSAGGPLHFGNGTRLTVT.

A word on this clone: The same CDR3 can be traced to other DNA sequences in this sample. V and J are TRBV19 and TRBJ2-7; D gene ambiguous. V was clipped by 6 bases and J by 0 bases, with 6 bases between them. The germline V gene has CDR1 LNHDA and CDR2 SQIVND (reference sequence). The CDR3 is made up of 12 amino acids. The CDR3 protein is CASRDTSYEQYF. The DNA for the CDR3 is TGTGCCAGTAGAGACACCTCCTACGAGCAGTACTTC.

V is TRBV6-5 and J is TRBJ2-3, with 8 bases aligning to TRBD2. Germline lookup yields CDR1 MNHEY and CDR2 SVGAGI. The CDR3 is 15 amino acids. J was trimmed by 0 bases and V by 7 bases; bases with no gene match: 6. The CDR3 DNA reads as TGTGCCAGCACTGGAGTAGCGGGAAGCACAGATACGCAGTATTTT. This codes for CASTGVAGSTDTQYF.

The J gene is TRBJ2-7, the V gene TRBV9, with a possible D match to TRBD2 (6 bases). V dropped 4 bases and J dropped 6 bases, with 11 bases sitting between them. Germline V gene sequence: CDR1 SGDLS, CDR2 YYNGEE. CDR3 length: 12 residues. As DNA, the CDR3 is TGTGCCAGCAGCTCCACTAGCTTCGAGCAGTACTTC. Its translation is CASSSTSFEQYF.

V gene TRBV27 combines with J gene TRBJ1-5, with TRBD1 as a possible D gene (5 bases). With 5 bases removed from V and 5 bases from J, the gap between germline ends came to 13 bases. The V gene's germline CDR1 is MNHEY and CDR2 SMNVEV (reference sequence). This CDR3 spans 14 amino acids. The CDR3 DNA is TGTGCCAGCAGTATAACCGGGGGATATCAGCCCCAGCATTTT. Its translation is CASSITGGYQPQHF.

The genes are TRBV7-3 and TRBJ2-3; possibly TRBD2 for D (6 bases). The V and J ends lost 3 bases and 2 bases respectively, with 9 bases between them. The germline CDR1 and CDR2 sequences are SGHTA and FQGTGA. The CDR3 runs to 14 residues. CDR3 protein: CASSLGGLTDTQYF. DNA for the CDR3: TGTGCCAGCAGCTTGGGAGGCCTCACAGATACGCAGTATTTT.

CDR3 sequence: CASSLAYSSYEQYF. CDR3 bases: TGTGCCAGCAGCTTAGCGTACAGCTCCTACGAGCAGTACTTC. J is TRBJ2-7 and V is TRBV7-2; D unclear. V lost 0 bases and J 0 bases, leaving 6 bases between the germline ends. Germline CDR1 SGHTA, CDR2 FQGNSA. The CDR3 contains 14 residues.

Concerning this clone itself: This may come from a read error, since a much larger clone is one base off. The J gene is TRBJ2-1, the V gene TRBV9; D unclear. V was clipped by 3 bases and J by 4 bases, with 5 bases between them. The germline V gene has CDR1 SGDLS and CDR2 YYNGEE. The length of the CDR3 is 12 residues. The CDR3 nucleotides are TGTGCCAGCAGCGACACTTACAATGAGCAGTTCTTC. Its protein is CASSDTYNEQFF.

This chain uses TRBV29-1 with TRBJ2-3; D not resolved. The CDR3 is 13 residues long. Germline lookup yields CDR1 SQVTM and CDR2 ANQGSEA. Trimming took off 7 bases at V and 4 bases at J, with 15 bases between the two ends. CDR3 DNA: TGCAGCGCGATAGGTGGGCTCGCAGATACGCAGTATTTT. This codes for CSAIGGLADTQYF.

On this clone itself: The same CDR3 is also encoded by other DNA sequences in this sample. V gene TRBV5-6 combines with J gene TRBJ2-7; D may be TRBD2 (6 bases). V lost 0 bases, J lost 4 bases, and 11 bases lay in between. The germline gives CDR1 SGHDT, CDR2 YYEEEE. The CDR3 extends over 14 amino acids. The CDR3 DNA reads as TGTGCCAGCAGCTTGGAACCAGGGAGGTACGAGCAGTACTTC. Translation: CASSLEPGRYEQYF.